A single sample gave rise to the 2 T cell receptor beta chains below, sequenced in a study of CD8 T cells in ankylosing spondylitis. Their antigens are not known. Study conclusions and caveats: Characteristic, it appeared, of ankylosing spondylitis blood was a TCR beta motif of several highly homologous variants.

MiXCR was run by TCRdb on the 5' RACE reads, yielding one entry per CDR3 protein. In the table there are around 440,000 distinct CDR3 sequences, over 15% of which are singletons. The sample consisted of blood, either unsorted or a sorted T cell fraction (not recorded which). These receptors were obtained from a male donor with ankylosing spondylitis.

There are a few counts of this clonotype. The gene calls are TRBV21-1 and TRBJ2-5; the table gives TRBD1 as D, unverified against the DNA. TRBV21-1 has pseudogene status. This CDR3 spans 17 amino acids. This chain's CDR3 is CASSGGLFGTAQETQYF. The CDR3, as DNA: TGTGCCAGCAGCGGTGGACTCTTCGGGACAGCCCAAGAGACCCAGTACTTC.

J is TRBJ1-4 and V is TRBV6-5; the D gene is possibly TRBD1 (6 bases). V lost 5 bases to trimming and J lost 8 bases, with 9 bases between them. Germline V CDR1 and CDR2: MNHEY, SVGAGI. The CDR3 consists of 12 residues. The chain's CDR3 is CASSIDREKLFF. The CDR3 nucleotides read TGTGCCAGCAGTATCGACAGGGAAAAACTGTTTTTT.